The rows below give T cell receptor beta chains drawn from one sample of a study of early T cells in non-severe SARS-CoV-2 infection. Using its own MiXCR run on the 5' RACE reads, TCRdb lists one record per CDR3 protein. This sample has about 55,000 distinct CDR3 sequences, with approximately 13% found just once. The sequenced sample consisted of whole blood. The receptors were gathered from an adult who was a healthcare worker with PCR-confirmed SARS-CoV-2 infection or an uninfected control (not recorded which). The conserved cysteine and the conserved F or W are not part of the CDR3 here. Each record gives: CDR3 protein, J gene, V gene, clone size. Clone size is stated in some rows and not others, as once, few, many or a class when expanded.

CDR3 protein: SVEVNVYGYI
J gene: TRBJ1-2
V gene: TRBV29-1
clone size: -

CDR3 protein: ASNSGIQTGQY
J gene: TRBJ2-7
V gene: TRBV28
clone size: -

CDR3 protein: ASSVDRVRNEQF
J gene: TRBJ2-1
V gene: TRBV19
clone size: many

CDR3 protein: ASRPGDSRVPYGYT
J gene: TRBJ1-2
V gene: TRBV6-6
clone size: many

CDR3 protein: ASSLPGAGGYT
J gene: TRBJ1-2
V gene: TRBV2
clone size: few

CDR3 protein: ASSLWPGGSVSTDTQY
J gene: TRBJ2-3
V gene: TRBV11-2
clone size: many

CDR3 protein: AWSGVWNEQF
J gene: TRBJ2-1
V gene: TRBV30
clone size: many

CDR3 protein: ASSWDRASYEQY
J gene: TRBJ2-7
V gene: TRBV5-1
clone size: few

CDR3 protein: ASGAHGGGSYEQY
J gene: TRBJ2-7
V gene: TRBV27
clone size: few

CDR3 protein: ASSYGTRNEQY
J gene: TRBJ2-7
V gene: TRBV6-6
clone size: many

CDR3 protein: SAPGTDNYEQY
J gene: TRBJ2-7
V gene: TRBV20-1
clone size: many

CDR3 protein: AWSPGRAPYEQY
J gene: TRBJ2-7
V gene: TRBV30
clone size: few

CDR3 protein: AISEGQGRTDTQY
J gene: TRBJ2-3
V gene: TRBV10-3
clone size: many

CDR3 protein: ASGSRDHEKLF
J gene: TRBJ1-4
V gene: TRBV28
clone size: many

CDR3 protein: ASSHTTNTEAF
J gene: TRBJ1-1
V gene: TRBV7-3
clone size: few

CDR3 protein: ASSQAGTGGTDTQY
J gene: TRBJ2-3
V gene: TRBV4-2
clone size: few

CDR3 protein: SAPGLAGYTGELF
J gene: TRBJ2-2
V gene: TRBV20-1
clone size: -

CDR3 protein: ASSLSQETQY
J gene: TRBJ2-5
V gene: TRBV28
clone size: -

CDR3 protein: SVVTPAYNEQF
J gene: TRBJ2-1
V gene: TRBV29-1
clone size: -

CDR3 protein: ASSTFSNEQF
J gene: TRBJ2-1
V gene: TRBV27
clone size: -

CDR3 protein: ASSRTQTYEQY
J gene: TRBJ2-7
V gene: TRBV21-1
clone size: many

CDR3 protein: ASSSLLGTSGRNTQY
J gene: TRBJ2-3
V gene: TRBV28
clone size: many

CDR3 protein: ASLPGTTYNSPLH
J gene: TRBJ1-6
V gene: TRBV7-2
clone size: many

CDR3 protein: ASSLLARTGEY
J gene: TRBJ2-4
V gene: TRBV28
clone size: -

CDR3 protein: ATPGQGALNYGYT
J gene: TRBJ1-2
V gene: TRBV2
clone size: -

CDR3 protein: SAGTSEETQY
J gene: TRBJ2-5
V gene: TRBV20-1
clone size: -

CDR3 protein: ASQDSMNTEAF
J gene: TRBJ1-1
V gene: TRBV18
clone size: many

CDR3 protein: ASSRDPYEQY
J gene: TRBJ2-7
V gene: TRBV7-9
clone size: few

CDR3 protein: ASSAQGEGYT
J gene: TRBJ1-2
V gene: TRBV6-6
clone size: many

CDR3 protein: ASKIRETDTQY
J gene: TRBJ2-3
V gene: TRBV28
clone size: -

CDR3 protein: ASSSGGTGANVLT
J gene: TRBJ2-6
V gene: TRBV28
clone size: -

CDR3 protein: ASSITLSGANVLT
J gene: TRBJ2-6
V gene: TRBV19
clone size: many

CDR3 protein: ASSPGQLNQPQH
J gene: TRBJ1-5
V gene: TRBV7-2
clone size: -

CDR3 protein: SVVLSSYEQY
J gene: TRBJ2-7
V gene: TRBV29-1
clone size: few

CDR3 protein: ASSEIPTGGSNQPQH
J gene: TRBJ1-5
V gene: TRBV25-1
clone size: few

CDR3 protein: SVQIPNEQF
J gene: TRBJ2-1
V gene: TRBV29-1
clone size: -

CDR3 protein: ASSLLLTDWETQY
J gene: TRBJ2-5
V gene: TRBV6-6
clone size: -

CDR3 protein: ASSFGGAEQY
J gene: TRBJ2-7
V gene: TRBV5-1
clone size: -

CDR3 protein: ASSLYVLAPLH
J gene: TRBJ1-6
V gene: TRBV7-3
clone size: few

CDR3 protein: ASRRDSLTYEQY
J gene: TRBJ2-7
V gene: TRBV19
clone size: -

CDR3 protein: ASSPIPQGVETQY
J gene: TRBJ2-5
V gene: TRBV18
clone size: many

CDR3 protein: ASSLGQAHEKLF
J gene: TRBJ1-4
V gene: TRBV9
clone size: -

CDR3 protein: SGTSDEKLF
J gene: TRBJ1-4
V gene: TRBV29-1
clone size: -

CDR3 protein: ASRGANWGGELF
J gene: TRBJ2-2
V gene: TRBV5-1
clone size: few

CDR3 protein: ASRPTSDYNEQF
J gene: TRBJ2-1
V gene: TRBV28
clone size: -